This TCR beta chain was observed in a study of beta chain features in type 1 diabetes. A note on this clone: Its matching antigen is unknown.

Since all of the isolated RNA was reverse transcribed, expressed TCRB transcripts were what got sequenced. The repertoire was sequenced with immunoSEQ multiplex PCR; TCRdb's copy has only in-frame clones and lacks some. The sample carries approximately 340,000 clones, roughly 16% recorded once. V was cut by 8 bases and J by 0 bases, with 10 bases left in between. In germline, CDR1 is MDHEN, CDR2 SYDVKM. The CDR3 loop spans 13 amino acids. Study-level results: Fewer junction insertions and more nucleotide deletions appeared in type 1 diabetes patients.

V and J are TRBV28 and TRBJ1-2; D perhaps matches TRBD1 (6 bases). What was sequenced was naive CD4+ T cells from blood. The receptor comes from a woman aged 18-29 years in good health. The CDR3 DNA reads TGTGCCAGCGAGACAGGCTCTAACTATGGCTACACCTTC. Amino acid sequence: CASETGSNYGYTF.